This TCR beta chain derives from a study of CD4 T cells in relation to SARS-CoV-2 and coronaviruses. For the study at large: Convalescent donors were aged roughly 20 to 75, with median approximately 41 years.

The assay was immunoSEQ multiplex PCR, and TCRdb's table has in-frame clones only and misses some. The sample has 40,000 or so clones; approximately 83% are singletons. General study results and limits: Compared with monoreactive clones, crossreactive clones showed significantly weaker SARS-CoV-2 expansion. Memory recall responses, not primary responses primed in culture, are what the assay detects.

About this clone itself: What it binds is unknown.

Trimming removed 0 bases from V and 2 bases from J, with 7 bases in between. CDR3 length equals 14 residues. Looked up from germline, CDR1 is SEHNR and CDR2 is FQNEAQ (reference sequence). The chain combines TRBV7-9 with TRBJ1-2, with a weak D call TRBD1 (6 bases). What was sequenced was memory CD4+ T cells from PBMCs. The sequence derives from an adult with COVID-19. CDR3 residues: CASSLAGQNYGYTF. DNA for the CDR3: TGTGCCAGCAGCTTAGCCGGACAGAACTATGGCTACACCTTC. Full variable domain (missing parts from reference TRBV7-9 and TRBJ1-2): DTGVSQNPRHKITKRGQNVTFRCDPISEHNRLYWYRQTLGQGPEFLTYFQNEAQLEKSRLLSDRFSAERPKGSFSTLEIQRTEQGDSAMYLCASSLAGQNYGYTFGSGTRLTVV.